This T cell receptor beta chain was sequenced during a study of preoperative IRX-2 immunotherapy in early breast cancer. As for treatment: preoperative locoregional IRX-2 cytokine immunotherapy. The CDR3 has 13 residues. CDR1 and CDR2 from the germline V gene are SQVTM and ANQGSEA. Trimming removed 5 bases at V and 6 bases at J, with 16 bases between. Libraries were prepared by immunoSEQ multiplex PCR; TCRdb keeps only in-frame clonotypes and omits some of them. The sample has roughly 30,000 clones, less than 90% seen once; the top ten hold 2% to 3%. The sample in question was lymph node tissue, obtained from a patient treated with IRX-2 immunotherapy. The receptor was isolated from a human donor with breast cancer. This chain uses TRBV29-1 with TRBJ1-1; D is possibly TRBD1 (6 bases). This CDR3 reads CSVIPPGDSEAFF. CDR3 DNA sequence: TGCAGCGTTATACCCCCAGGGGATTCTGAAGCTTTCTTT.